This TCR beta chain was sequenced in a study of post-analysis software for immune sequencing data. Study-wide findings and caveats: Controls had significantly higher normalized Chao1 diversity than multiple sclerosis patients. Compared with controls, patients had more of 4 to 6 TRBV segments, including TRBV5-6, TRBV5-1 and TRBV20-1.

This clonotype has only a few counts. Its antigen is still unknown. The TCR beta cDNA libraries contained unique molecular identifiers. In TCRdb, the PCR reads were re-called with MiXCR into one record per CDR3 protein. The sample comprises about 180,000 distinct CDR3 sequences, about 30% of which are singletons, and 1.5% rests with the top ten. Germline CDR1 and CDR2: SEHNR and FQNEAQ (reference sequence). The CDR3 sequence is 17 residues long. V gave up 5 bases and J gave up 1 base; unmatched junction bases: 8. The origin of this receptor is a girl aged 5 to 17 with multiple sclerosis. Material for sequencing was blood. V gene TRBV7-9 combines with J gene TRBJ2-3, with TRBD2 matching over 11 bases. CDR3 DNA: TGTGCCAGCAGCCCACATAGCGGGAGGGAAGGCACAGATACGCAGTATTTT. This sequence encodes CASSPHSGREGTDTQYF.